The 23 T cell receptor beta chains listed next were all sequenced from one sample in a study of T-cell reconstitution after alpha-beta-depleted transplantation in children. Construction of the TCRbeta library involved unique molecular identifiers. TCRdb ran MiXCR on the PCR reads and lists one entry per CDR3 protein. The sample comprises approximately 490,000 distinct CDR3 sequences, more than 9% of which are singletons, and just over 2% rests with the top ten. Here the sequenced sample was PBMCs, taken before TCRalphabeta/CD19-depleted stem cell transplant. The receptors originated from a child younger than 10 with inherited bone marrow failure, due to receive a stem cell transplant.

This chain uses TRBV7-8 with TRBJ2-1, with 10 bases identical to TRBD2. Per germline, CDR1 SGHVS and CDR2 FQNEAQ. This CDR3 is 16 amino acids long. Losses at the gene ends were 4 bases for V and 1 base for J; bases not matched to a gene: 4. The CDR3: CASSYGLAVSYNEQFF. The CDR3 DNA is TGTGCCAGCAGCTACGGACTAGCGGTTTCCTACAATGAGCAGTTCTTC.

This clonotype was found many times. This chain uses TRBV18 with TRBJ2-7; 11 bases align to TRBD2. Germline V gives CDR1 KGHSH, CDR2 LQKENI. The CDR3 has 17 residues. Trimming at V came to 4 bases and at J to 4 bases, leaving 12 bases not matched to a gene. The CDR3 region has the DNA TGTGCCAGCTCACGAGAGACCGGACTAGCGGGTTCTTACGAGCAGTACTTC. The encoded protein is CASSRETGLAGSYEQYF.

The chain is built from TRBV25-1 and TRBJ2-7; no firm D call. This CDR3 region has 8 residues. Germline lookup yields CDR1 MGHDK and CDR2 SYGVNS. The CDR3 loop is CTSYEQYF. The CDR3 coding sequence is TGTACCTCCTACGAGCAGTACTTC.

At least ten counts were recorded for this clonotype. The CDR3 DNA is TGTGCCAGCAGTTATGCAGACAGGGTAGGCACTGAAGCTTTCTTT. As protein: CASSYADRVGTEAFF. The rearrangement joins TRBV28 to TRBJ1-1, with 7 bases identical to TRBD1. The CDR3 totals 15 residues. Germline CDR1 reads MDHEN; CDR2 reads SYDVKM. V gave up 4 bases and J gave up 4 bases; unmatched junction bases: 9.

This clonotype was detected ten times or more. The chain recombines TRBV18 with TRBJ2-7; TRBD1 agrees at 8 bases. This CDR3 has 15 amino acids. With V trimmed by 3 bases and J by 7 bases, 11 bases remained unmatched. The germline V gene encodes CDR1 KGHSH and CDR2 LQKENI. CDR3: CASSPWTGSFEEQYF. The CDR3 DNA reads as TGTGCCAGCTCACCTTGGACAGGGTCCTTCGAGGAGCAGTACTTC. The whole variable domain, filled in from reference TRBV18 and TRBJ2-7, reads NAGVMQNPRHLVRRRGQEARLRCSPMKGHSHVYWYRQLPEEGLKFMVYLQKENIIDESGMPKERFSAEFPKEGPSILRIQQVVRGDSAAYFCASSPWTGSFEEQYFGPGTRLTVT.

The table lists this clonotype with many counts. The V and J genes are TRBV15 and TRBJ2-3, with D possibly matching TRBD2 (5 bases). Germline V gene sequence: CDR1 LNHNV, CDR2 YYDKDF (reference sequence). CDR3 size: 16 residues. The V end lost 5 bases, the J end lost 0 bases, and 15 bases lay between the germline ends. The CDR3 DNA is TGTGCCACCAGCCCGGCACCGGACTCTAGCACAGATACGCAGTATTTT. Its protein product is CATSPAPDSSTDTQYF.

This clonotype was counted a few times. The chain carries TRBV2 and TRBJ1-3; 8 nucleotides line up with TRBD1. The CDR3 sequence is 17 residues long. Germline-derived CDR1 and CDR2 are SNHLY and FYNNEI. The ends lost 2 bases at V and 0 bases at J; junction bases unmatched: 6. The CDR3 loop reads CASSERRQGFSGNTIYF. The CDR3 nucleotides are TGTGCCAGCAGTGAAAGAAGACAGGGGTTCTCTGGAAACACCATATATTTT.

This clonotype was counted at least ten times. CDR3 DNA sequence: TGTGCCACCAGTGAAGGGGGCACGGGCACAGATACGCAGTATTTT. Translating it yields CATSEGGTGTDTQYF. The chain carries TRBV24-1 and TRBJ2-3; 7 bases fit TRBD1. Germline V lookup: CDR1 KGHDR, CDR2 SFDVKD. CDR3 length: 15 amino acids. V shed 4 bases, J shed 1 base, and the junction held 4 bases outside the gene matches.

This clonotype was recorded many times. CDR3 region: CASRRTSTNEKLFF. The CDR3 region has the DNA TGTGCCAGCAGAAGGACATCAACTAATGAAAAACTGTTTTTT. The rearrangement joins TRBV7-9 to TRBJ1-4; maybe TRBD1 (5 bases). Germline-derived CDR1 and CDR2 are SEHNR and FQNEAQ (reference sequence). The CDR3 has 14 amino acids. Between the trimmed V and J ends, which lost 6 bases and 0 bases, there was a span of 8 bases.

In this sample, this clonotype turned up a few times. The chain links TRBV5-1 to TRBJ1-2, with D possibly being TRBD1 (6 bases). CDR1 SGHRS and CDR2 YFSETQ come from the germline V gene. V gave up 2 bases and J gave up 6 bases, with 17 bases separating them. The CDR3 length is 15 residues. The CDR3 loop is CASSFLDRSAHGYTF. The CDR3 DNA is TGCGCCAGCAGCTTCCTCGACAGGTCGGCGCATGGCTACACCTTC. The full variable domain, in which reference TRBV5-1 and TRBJ1-2 provide the parts outside the CDR3, is KAGVTQTPRYLIKTRGQQVTLSCSPISGHRSVSWYQQTPGQGLQFLFEYFSETQRNKGNFPGRFSGRQFSNSRSEMNVSTLELGDSALYLCASSFLDRSAHGYTFGSGTRLTVV.

The table lists this clonotype with many counts. V gene TRBV4-1 combines with J gene TRBJ2-3; D might be TRBD2 (5 bases). V lost 0 bases and J 0 bases, leaving 19 bases between the germline ends. Germline CDR1 and CDR2: MGHRA and YSYEKL. The CDR3 runs 19 residues. The CDR3 here is CASSQDGVGFIISTDTQYF. The CDR3 bases are TGCGCCAGCAGCCAAGACGGGGTCGGCTTCATAATAAGCACAGATACGCAGTATTTT.

There are many counts of this clonotype. V is TRBV12-3 or TRBV12-4 and J is TRBJ1-5; weak D call: TRBD1 (6 bases). V dropped 6 bases and J dropped 5 bases, with 17 bases sitting between them. The CDR3 is made up of 15 amino acids. CDR3 sequence: CASSPGQSFHQPQHF. The CDR3 DNA reads as TGTGCCAGCAGCCCTGGACAGAGTTTCCATCAGCCCCAGCATTTT.

On this clonotype: This could be a read error, since a much larger clone is one nucleotide away. The V call is TRBV20-1, the J call TRBJ2-1; a weak D match, TRBD2 (6 bases). Between the trimmed V and J ends, which lost 0 bases and 2 bases, there was a span of 17 bases. The CDR3 consists of 17 residues. Germline values: CDR1 DFQATT, CDR2 SNEGSKA (reference sequence). The DNA of the CDR3 is TGCAGTGCTAGAGATTCTTCTATCGGGAGAGCCTACAATGAGCAGTTCTTC. Residues: CSARDSSIGRAYNEQFF.

CDR3 in amino acids: CSALDHREIEAFF. The DNA for the CDR3 is TGCAGTGCTTTAGACCACCGCGAAATTGAAGCTTTCTTT. The J gene is TRBJ1-1, the V gene TRBV20-1; D unresolved. Per germline, CDR1 DFQATT and CDR2 SNEGSKA (reference sequence). V lost 5 bases to trimming and J lost 7 bases, with 17 bases between them. The CDR3 runs to 13 residues.

This clonotype has ten or more counts. The V and J genes are TRBV12-3 or TRBV12-4 and TRBJ1-2, with TRBD1 as a possible D gene (5 bases). The CDR3 has 13 residues. Trimming stripped 2 bases from V and 7 bases from J, with 11 bases between. CDR3 coding DNA: TGTGCCAGCAGTTTATTGGACAAGGGTGGCTACACCTTC. This gives the protein CASSLLDKGGYTF.

The CDR3: CASGGTGTIGSFYGYTF. The DNA of the CDR3 is TGTGCCAGCGGGGGGACAGGAACGATTGGGTCCTTTTATGGCTACACCTTC. The chain couples TRBV4-2 to TRBJ1-2; 8 bases align to TRBD1. There are 17 residues in the CDR3. V lost 8 bases to trimming and J lost 5 bases; unmatched junction nucleotides: 19. CDR1 and CDR2 from the germline V gene are LGHNA and YNFKEQ.

This clonotype was observed at least ten times. The chain couples TRBV20-1 to TRBJ2-1, with 7 bases matching TRBD2. This CDR3 has 14 residues. Germline CDR1 and CDR2: DFQATT and SNEGSKA (reference sequence). The V and J ends lost 3 bases and 2 bases, in that order; junction bases with no gene match: 4. The CDR3 is CSASLAGAYNEQFF. DNA of the CDR3: TGCAGTGCTAGCTTGGCGGGAGCCTACAATGAGCAGTTCTTC.

Turning to this clonotype: A much larger clone is a single base away; this may be a read error. The chain has TRBV9 and TRBJ2-1, with a possible D match to TRBD1 (6 bases). The germline gives CDR1 SGDLS, CDR2 YYNGEE. There are 15 residues in the CDR3. The CDR3 region has the DNA TGTGCCAGCAGCGGAGGGGGACGGAGCTACCATGAGCAGTTCTTC. Its translation: CASSGGGRSYHEQFF.

Many counts were recorded for this clonotype. V usage is TRBV5-1 and J usage is TRBJ1-2; 8 positions match TRBD1. CDR1 SGHRS and CDR2 YFSETQ come from the germline V gene. Germline trimming cut 4 bases from V and 4 bases from J; bases unmatched to any gene: 9. The CDR3 spans 15 residues. The CDR3 loop is CASSDGQGDGYGYTF. The CDR3, as DNA: TGCGCCAGCAGCGACGGACAGGGTGATGGCTATGGCTACACCTTC.

This clonotype was observed at least ten times. The J gene is TRBJ2-3, the V gene TRBV28, with a possible D match to TRBD2 (5 bases). This CDR3 contains 17 residues. Trimming stripped 4 bases from V and 2 bases from J, with 19 bases between. Germline CDR1 reads MDHEN; CDR2 reads SYDVKM. The chain's CDR3 is CASSSYGSGLDTDTQYF. In nucleotides, the CDR3 is TGTGCCAGCAGTTCCTATGGATCCGGACTTGACACAGATACGCAGTATTTT.

This clonotype was counted between two and nine times. The rearrangement uses TRBV10-1 and TRBJ2-7; no reliable D call. Trimming removed 2 bases from V and 5 bases from J, with 13 bases in between. This CDR3 is built from 14 residues. In germline, CDR1 is WNHNN, CDR2 SYGVQD (reference sequence). The CDR3 region has the DNA TGCGCCAGCAGTGAGAGAGGCTCCCAGGACGAGCAGTACTTC. Protein sequence: CASSERGSQDEQYF.

This clonotype was detected ten times or more. The chain is built from TRBV27 and TRBJ2-2, with D unclear. Trimming stripped 5 bases from V and 6 bases from J, with 10 bases between. Germline assignment: CDR1 MNHEY and CDR2 SMNVEV (reference sequence). The CDR3 extends over 13 amino acids. Here the CDR3 DNA reads TGTGCCAGCAGTCCTCCCTTCGCCGGGGAGCTGTTTTTT. Translated: CASSPPFAGELFF.

This clonotype was seen at least ten times. V and J are TRBV10-3 and TRBJ2-7; D not certain. The CDR3 is 15 residues long. With 1 base removed from V and 2 bases from J, the gap between germline ends came to 12 bases. The germline gives CDR1 ENHRY, CDR2 SYGVKD. CDR3 region: CAISEYPGDTYEQYF. The CDR3 nucleotides are TGTGCCATCAGTGAGTATCCAGGAGATACCTACGAGCAGTACTTC.